This TCR beta chain appears in the sequencing data of a study of tumor-infiltrating lymphocytes in localized non-small cell lung cancer. Study-level information: The cohort mixed smokers and never-smokers, several histologies, and some post-neoadjuvant-chemotherapy samples. Study-wide results and limits: Technical variation could not be separated from intratumor heterogeneity here. Tumor T-cell fraction from TCR sequencing was not associated with recurrence-free survival (p = 0.61).

The CDR3 consists of 13 residues. The ends were cut back, 4 bases at V and 5 bases at J, with 8 bases in the middle. CDR1 KGHSH and CDR2 LQKENI come from the germline V gene. Concerning this clone itself: Its antigen is currently unknown.

This table comes from immunoSEQ multiplex PCR, and its TCRdb copy is limited to in-frame clones, with some not included. Here the sample spans about 25,000 clones, about two thirds being singletons. Material for sequencing was lung tumor tissue. The sequence came from a human donor with non-small cell lung cancer. The J gene is TRBJ1-4, the V gene TRBV18; the D gene is possibly TRBD1 (5 bases). CDR3 nucleotides: TGTGCCAGCTCACGGGACTCCAATGAAAAACTGTTTTTT. Translated: CASSRDSNEKLFF.